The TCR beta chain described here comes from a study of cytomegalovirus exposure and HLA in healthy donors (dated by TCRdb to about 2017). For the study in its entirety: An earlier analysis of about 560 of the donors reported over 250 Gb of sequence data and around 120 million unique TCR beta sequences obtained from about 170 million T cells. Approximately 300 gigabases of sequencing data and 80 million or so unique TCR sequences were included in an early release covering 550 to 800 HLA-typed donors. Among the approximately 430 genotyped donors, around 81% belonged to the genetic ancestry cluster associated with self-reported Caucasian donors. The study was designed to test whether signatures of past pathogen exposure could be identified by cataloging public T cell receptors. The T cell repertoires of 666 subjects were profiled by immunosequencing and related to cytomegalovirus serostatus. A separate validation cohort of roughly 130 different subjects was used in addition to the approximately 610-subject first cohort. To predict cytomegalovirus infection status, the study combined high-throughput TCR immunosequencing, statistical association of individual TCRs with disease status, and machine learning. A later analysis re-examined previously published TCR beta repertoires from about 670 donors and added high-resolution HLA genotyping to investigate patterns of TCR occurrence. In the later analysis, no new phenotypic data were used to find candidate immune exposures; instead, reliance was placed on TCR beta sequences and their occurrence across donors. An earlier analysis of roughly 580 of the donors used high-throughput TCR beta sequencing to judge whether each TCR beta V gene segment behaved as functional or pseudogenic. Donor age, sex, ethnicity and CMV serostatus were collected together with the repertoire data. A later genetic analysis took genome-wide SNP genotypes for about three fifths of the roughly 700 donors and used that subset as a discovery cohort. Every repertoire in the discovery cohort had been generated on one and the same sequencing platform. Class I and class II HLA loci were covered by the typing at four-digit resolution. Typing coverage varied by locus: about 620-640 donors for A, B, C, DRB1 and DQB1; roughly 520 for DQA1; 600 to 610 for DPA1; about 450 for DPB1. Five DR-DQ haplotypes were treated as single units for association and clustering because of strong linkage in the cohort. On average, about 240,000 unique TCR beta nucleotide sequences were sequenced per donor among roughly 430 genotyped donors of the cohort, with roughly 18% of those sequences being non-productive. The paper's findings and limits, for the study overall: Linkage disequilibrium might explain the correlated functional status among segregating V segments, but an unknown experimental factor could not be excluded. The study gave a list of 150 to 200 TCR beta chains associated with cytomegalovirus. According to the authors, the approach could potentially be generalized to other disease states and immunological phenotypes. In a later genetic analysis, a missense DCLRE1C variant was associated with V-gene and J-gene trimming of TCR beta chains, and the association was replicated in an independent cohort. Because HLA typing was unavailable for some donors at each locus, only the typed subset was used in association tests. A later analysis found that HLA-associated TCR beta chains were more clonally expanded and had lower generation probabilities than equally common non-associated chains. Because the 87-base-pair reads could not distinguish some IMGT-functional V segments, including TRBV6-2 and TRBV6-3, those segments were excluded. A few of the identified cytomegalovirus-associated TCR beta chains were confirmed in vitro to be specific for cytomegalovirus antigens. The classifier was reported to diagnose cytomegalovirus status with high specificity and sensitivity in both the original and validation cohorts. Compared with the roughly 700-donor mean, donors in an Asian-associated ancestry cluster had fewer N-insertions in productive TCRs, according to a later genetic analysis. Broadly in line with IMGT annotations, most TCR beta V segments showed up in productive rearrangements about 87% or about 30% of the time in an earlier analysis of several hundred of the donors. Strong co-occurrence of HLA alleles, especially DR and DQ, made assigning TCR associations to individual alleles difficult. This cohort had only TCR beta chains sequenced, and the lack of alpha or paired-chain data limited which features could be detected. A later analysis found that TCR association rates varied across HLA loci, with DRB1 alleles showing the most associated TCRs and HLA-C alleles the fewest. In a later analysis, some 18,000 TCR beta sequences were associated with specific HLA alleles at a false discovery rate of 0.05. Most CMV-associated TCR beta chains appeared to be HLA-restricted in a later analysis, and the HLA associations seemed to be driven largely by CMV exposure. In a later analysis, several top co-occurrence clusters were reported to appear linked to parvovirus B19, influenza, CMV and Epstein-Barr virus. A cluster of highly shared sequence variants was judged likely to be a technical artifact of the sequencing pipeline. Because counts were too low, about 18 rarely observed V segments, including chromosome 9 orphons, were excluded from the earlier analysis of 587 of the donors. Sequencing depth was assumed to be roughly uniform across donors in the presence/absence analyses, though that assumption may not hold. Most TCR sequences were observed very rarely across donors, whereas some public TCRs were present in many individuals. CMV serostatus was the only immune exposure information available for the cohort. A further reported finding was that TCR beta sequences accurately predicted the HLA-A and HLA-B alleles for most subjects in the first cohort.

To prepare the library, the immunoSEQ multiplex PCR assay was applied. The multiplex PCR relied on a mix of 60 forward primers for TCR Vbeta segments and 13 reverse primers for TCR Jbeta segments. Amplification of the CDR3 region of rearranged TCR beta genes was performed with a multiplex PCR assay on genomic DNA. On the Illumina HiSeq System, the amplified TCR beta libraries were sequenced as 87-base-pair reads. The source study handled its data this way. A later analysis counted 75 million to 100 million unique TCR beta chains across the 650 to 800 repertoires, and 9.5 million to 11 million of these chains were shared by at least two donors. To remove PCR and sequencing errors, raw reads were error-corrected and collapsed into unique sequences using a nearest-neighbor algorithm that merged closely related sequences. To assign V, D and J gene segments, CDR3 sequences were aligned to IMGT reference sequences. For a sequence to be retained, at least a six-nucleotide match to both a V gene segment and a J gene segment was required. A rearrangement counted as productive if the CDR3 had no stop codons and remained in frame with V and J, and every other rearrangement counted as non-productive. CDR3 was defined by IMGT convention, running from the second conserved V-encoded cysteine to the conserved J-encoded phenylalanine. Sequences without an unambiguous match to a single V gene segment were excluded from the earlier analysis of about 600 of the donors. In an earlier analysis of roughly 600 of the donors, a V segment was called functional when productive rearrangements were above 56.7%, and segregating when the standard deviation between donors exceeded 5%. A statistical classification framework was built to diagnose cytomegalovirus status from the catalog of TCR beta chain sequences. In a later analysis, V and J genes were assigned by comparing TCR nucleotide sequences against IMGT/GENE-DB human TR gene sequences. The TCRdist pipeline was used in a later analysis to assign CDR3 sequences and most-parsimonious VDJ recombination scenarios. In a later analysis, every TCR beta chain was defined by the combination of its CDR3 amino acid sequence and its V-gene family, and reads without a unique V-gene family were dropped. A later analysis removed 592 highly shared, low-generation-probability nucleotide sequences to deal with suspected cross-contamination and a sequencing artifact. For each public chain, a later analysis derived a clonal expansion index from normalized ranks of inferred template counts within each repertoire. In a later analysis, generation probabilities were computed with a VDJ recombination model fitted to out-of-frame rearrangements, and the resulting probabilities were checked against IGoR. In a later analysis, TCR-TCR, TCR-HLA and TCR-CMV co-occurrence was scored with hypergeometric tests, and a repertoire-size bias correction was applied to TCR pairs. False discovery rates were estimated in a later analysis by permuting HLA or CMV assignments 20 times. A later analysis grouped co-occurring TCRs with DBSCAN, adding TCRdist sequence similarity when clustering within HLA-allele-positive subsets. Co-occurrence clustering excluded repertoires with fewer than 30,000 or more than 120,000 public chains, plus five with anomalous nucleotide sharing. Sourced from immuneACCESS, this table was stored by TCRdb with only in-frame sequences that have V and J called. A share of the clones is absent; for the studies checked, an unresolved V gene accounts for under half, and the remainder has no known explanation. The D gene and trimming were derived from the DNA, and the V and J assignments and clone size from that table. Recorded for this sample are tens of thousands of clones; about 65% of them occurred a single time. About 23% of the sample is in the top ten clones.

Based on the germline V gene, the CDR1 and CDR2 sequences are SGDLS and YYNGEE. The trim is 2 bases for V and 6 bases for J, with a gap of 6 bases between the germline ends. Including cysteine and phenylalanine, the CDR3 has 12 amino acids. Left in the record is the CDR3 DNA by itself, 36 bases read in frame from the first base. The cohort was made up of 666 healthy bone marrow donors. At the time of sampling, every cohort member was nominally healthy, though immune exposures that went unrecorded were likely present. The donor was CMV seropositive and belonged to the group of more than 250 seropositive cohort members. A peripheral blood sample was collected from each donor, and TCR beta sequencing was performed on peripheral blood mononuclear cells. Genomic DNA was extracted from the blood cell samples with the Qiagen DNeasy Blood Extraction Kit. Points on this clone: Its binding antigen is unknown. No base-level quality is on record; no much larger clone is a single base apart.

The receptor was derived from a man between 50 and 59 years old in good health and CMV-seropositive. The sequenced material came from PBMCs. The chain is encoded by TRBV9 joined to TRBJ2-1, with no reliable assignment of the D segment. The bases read TGTGCCAGCAGCGTTACATCCAATGAGCAGTTCTTC. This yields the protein CASSVTSNEQFF.